The rows below give T cell receptor beta chains drawn from one sample of a study of blood T cell repertoires in COVID-19. The data were produced by immunoSEQ multiplex PCR, yet TCRdb's version contains in-frame clones alone and is incomplete. The table includes 180,000 or so clones, less than 90% detected once. The sample consisted of PBMCs or T cells enriched from blood (not recorded which). These receptors all come from a human donor with acute COVID-19. The donor label of this sample is uncertain. CDR3s leave out the opening cysteine and the closing phenylalanine or tryptophan. Each record gives: J gene, V gene, CDR3 protein.

j_call: TRBJ2-3
v_call: TRBV24-1
cdr3_aa: ATGTSLTDTQY

j_call: TRBJ2-2
v_call: TRBV19
cdr3_aa: ASSMRPAGVGFGELF

j_call: TRBJ1-1
v_call: TRBV9
cdr3_aa: ASSGEGGLTEAF

j_call: TRBJ2-2
v_call: TRBV29-1
cdr3_aa: SVERGGTGELF

j_call: TRBJ1-6
v_call: TRBV27
cdr3_aa: ASSFQGFLNSPLH

j_call: TRBJ2-1
v_call: TRBV10-3
cdr3_aa: AISDGLAGEQF

j_call: TRBJ2-7
v_call: TRBV18
cdr3_aa: ASSPTDRGYEQY

j_call: TRBJ2-7
v_call: TRBV5-4
cdr3_aa: ASSPGQGPYEQY

j_call: TRBJ1-3
v_call: TRBV5-6
cdr3_aa: ASTLSGTGNTIY

j_call: TRBJ2-7
v_call: TRBV27
cdr3_aa: ASSFVQGYEQY

j_call: TRBJ1-2
v_call: TRBV2
cdr3_aa: ASSLRTDYGYT

j_call: TRBJ2-3
v_call: TRBV9
cdr3_aa: ASGRTSGGSTTDTQY

j_call: TRBJ1-5
v_call: TRBV19
cdr3_aa: ASSRLQQAGNSNQPQH

j_call: TRBJ2-5
v_call: TRBV7-9
cdr3_aa: ASSLAGGRETQY

j_call: TRBJ2-5
v_call: TRBV5-1
cdr3_aa: ASSFTSGGQETQY

j_call: TRBJ2-7
v_call: TRBV30
cdr3_aa: AWSVTGGGPYEQY

j_call: TRBJ1-4
v_call: TRBV6-5
cdr3_aa: ASSPREGRDEKLF

j_call: TRBJ2-1
v_call: TRBV10-3
cdr3_aa: AYRAGPSYNEQF

j_call: TRBJ1-2
v_call: TRBV11-2
cdr3_aa: ASRSPRQGVSYGYT

j_call: TRBJ2-7
v_call: TRBV27
cdr3_aa: ASSLAGLEQY

j_call: TRBJ2-3
v_call: TRBV27
cdr3_aa: ASSLSPGTASTDTQY

j_call: TRBJ1-6
v_call: TRBV2
cdr3_aa: ASSQGAVGNSPLH

j_call: TRBJ2-7
v_call: TRBV28
cdr3_aa: ASSLGLYEQY

j_call: TRBJ1-4
v_call: TRBV4-1
cdr3_aa: ASSQARGLEKLF

j_call: TRBJ1-1
v_call: TRBV5-1
cdr3_aa: ASSNHKTGEVNTEAF

j_call: TRBJ1-1
v_call: TRBV6-5
cdr3_aa: ASSSRTGNTEAF

j_call: TRBJ2-1
v_call: TRBV4-3
cdr3_aa: ASSQEPFFSGRSYNEQF

j_call: TRBJ2-5
v_call: TRBV4-1
cdr3_aa: ASSHLRGGEAGTQY

j_call: TRBJ1-2
v_call: TRBV30
cdr3_aa: AWSVNSGHGYT

j_call: TRBJ2-7
v_call: TRBV5-8
cdr3_aa: ASSFTGTGNEQY

j_call: TRBJ2-2
v_call: TRBV2
cdr3_aa: ASRLAGVNTGELF

j_call: TRBJ1-2
v_call: TRBV29-1
cdr3_aa: SLSRVGFYGYT

j_call: TRBJ2-2
v_call: TRBV19
cdr3_aa: GTSGGNEAGELF

j_call: TRBJ2-3
v_call: TRBV7-8
cdr3_aa: ASSSGLPTDTQY

j_call: TRBJ1-1
v_call: TRBV19
cdr3_aa: ASSSVWGGTEAF

j_call: TRBJ2-5
v_call: TRBV9
cdr3_aa: ASSPSDFYPKETQY

j_call: TRBJ2-7
v_call: TRBV12-2
cdr3_aa: ASRLESRPWNGQGGYEQY

j_call: TRBJ1-4
v_call: TRBV7-9
cdr3_aa: ASSEDRDQEKLF

j_call: TRBJ2-1
v_call: TRBV9
cdr3_aa: ASSVRLATYNEQF

j_call: TRBJ2-1
v_call: TRBV27
cdr3_aa: ASSIGTSGWPYNEQF